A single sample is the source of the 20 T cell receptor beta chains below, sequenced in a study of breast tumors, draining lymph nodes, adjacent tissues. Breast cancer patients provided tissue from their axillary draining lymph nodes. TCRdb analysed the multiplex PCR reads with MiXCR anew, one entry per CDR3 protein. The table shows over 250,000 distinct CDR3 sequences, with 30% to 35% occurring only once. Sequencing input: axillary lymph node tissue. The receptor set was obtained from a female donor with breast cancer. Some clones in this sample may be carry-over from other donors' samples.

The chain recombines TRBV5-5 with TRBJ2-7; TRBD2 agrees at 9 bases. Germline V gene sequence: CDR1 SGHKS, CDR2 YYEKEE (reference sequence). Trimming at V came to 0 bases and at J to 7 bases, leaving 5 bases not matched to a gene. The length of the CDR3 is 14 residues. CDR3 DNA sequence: TGTGCCAGCAGCTTGGATTTAGCGGGAGTGGAGCAGTACTTC. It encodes CASSLDLAGVEQYF.

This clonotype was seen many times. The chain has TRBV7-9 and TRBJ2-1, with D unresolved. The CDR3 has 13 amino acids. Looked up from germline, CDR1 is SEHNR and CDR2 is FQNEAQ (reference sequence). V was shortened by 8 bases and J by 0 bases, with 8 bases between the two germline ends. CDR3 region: CASGRSSYNEQFF. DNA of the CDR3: TGTGCCAGCGGTCGAAGCTCCTACAATGAGCAGTTCTTC.

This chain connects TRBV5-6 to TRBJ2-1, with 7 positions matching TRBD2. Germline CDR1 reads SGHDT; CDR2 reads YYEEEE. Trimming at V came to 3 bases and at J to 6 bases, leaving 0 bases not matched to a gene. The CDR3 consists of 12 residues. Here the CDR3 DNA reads TGTGCCAGCAGCTGGGGGGGCAATGAGCAGTTCTTC. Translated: CASSWGGNEQFF.

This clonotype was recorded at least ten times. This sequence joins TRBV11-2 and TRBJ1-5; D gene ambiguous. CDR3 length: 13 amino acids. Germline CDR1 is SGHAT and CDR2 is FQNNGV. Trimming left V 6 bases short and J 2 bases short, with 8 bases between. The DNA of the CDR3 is TGTGCCAGCAGGTCCTCAGGCAATCAGCCCCAGCATTTT. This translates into CASRSSGNQPQHF.

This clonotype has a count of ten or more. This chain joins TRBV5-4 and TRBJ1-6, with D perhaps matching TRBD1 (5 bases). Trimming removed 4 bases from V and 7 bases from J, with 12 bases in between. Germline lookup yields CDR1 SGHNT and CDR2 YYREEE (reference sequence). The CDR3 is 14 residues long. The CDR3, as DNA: TGTGCCAGCAGCATCCGGGACGGCAATTCACCCCTCCACTTT. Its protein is CASSIRDGNSPLHF. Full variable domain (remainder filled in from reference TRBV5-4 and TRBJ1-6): ETGVTQSPTHLIKTRGQQVTLRCSSQSGHNTVSWYQQALGQGPQFIFQYYREEENGRGNFPPRFSGLQFPNYSSELNVNALELDDSALYLCASSIRDGNSPLHFGNGTRLTVT.

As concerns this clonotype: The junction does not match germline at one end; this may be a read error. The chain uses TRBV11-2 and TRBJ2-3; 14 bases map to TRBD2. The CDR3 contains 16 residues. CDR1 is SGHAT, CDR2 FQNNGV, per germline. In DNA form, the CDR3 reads TGTGCCAGCAGCGTGGGACTAGCGGGAGATCTGAATACGCAGTACTTT. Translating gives CASSVGLAGDLNTQYF.

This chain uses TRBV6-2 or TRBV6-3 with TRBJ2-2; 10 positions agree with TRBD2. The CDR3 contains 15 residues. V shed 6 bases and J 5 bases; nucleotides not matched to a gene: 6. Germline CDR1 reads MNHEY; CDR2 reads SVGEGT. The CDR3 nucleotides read TGTGCCAGCAGCCGAAGCGGGAGGGGGACCGGGGAGCTGTTTTTT. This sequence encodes CASSRSGRGTGELFF.

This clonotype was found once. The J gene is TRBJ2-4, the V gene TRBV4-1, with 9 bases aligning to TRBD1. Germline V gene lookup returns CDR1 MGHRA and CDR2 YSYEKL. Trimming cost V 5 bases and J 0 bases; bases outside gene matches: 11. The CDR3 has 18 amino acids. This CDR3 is CASSGDYKTGGAKNIQYF. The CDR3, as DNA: TGCGCCAGCAGCGGGGATTATAAGACAGGGGGAGCCAAAAACATTCAGTACTTC.

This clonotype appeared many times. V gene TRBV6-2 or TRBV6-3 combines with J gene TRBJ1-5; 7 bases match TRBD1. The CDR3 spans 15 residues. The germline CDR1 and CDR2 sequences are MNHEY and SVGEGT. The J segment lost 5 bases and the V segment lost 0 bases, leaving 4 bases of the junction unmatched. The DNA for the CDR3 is TGTGCCAGCAGTTACTCGAGACAGGGTGATCAGCCCCAGCATTTT. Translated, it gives CASSYSRQGDQPQHF.

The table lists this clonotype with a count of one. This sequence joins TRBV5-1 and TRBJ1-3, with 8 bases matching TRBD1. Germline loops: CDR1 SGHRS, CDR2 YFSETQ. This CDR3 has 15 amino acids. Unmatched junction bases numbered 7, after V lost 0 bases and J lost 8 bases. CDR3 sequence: CASSLGRTGKDTIYF. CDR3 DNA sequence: TGCGCCAGCAGCTTGGGAAGGACAGGGAAAGACACCATATATTTT.

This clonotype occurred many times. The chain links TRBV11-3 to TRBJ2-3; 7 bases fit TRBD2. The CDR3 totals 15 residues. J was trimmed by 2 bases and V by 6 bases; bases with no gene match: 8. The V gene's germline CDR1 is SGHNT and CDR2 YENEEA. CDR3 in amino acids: CASSLAEGTTDTQYF. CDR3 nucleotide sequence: TGTGCCAGCAGTCTAGCGGAGGGGACCACAGATACGCAGTATTTT. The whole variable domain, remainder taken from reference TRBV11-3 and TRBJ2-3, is EAGVVQSPRYKIIEKKQPVAFWCNPISGHNTLYWYLQNLGQGPELLIRYENEEAVDDSQLPKDRFSAERLKGVDSTLKIQPAELGDSAVYLCASSLAEGTTDTQYFGPGTRLTVL.

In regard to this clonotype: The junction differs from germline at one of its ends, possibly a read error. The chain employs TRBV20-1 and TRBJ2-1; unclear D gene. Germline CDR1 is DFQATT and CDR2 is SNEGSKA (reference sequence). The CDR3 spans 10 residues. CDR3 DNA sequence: TGCAGTGCTGATTACAATGAGCGGTTCTTC. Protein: CSADYNERFF.

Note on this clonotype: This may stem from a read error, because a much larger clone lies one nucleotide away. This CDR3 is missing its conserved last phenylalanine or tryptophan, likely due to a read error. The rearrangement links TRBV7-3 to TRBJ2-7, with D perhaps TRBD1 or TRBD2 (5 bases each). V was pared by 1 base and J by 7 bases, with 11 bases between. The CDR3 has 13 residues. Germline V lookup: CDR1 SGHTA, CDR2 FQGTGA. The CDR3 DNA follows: TGTGCCAGCAGCTTAAATCCCGAGGGGGAGCAGTACCTC. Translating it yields CASSLNPEGEQYL.

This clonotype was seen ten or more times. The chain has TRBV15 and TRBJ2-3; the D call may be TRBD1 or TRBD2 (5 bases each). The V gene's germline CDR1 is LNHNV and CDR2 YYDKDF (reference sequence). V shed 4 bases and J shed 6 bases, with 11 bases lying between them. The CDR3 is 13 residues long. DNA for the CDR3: TGTGCCACCAGCATGGGACCGGCCGATACGCAGTATTTT. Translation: CATSMGPADTQYF.

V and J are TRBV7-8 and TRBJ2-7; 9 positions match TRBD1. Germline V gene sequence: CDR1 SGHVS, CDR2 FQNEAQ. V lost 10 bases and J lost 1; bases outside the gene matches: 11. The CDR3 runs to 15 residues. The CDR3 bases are TGTGCCATCAGTGAAAAGGGACAGGGTTCCTACGAGCAGTACTTC. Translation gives CAISEKGQGSYEQYF. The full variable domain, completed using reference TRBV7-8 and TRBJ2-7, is GAGVSQSPRYKVAKRGQDVALRCDPISGHVSLFWYQQALGQGPEFLTYFQNEAQLDKSGLPSDRFFAERPEGSVSTLKIQRTQQEDSAVYLCAISEKGQGSYEQYFGPGTRLTVT.

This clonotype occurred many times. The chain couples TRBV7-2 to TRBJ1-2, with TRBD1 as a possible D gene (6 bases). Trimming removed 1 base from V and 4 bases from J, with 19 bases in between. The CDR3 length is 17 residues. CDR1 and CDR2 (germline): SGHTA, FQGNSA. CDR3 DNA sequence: TGTGCCAGCAGCTTAGAAGGACTGGGGGCCACTGGCTATGGCTACACCTTC. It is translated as CASSLEGLGATGYGYTF. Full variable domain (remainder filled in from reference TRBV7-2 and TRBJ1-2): GAGVSQSPSNKVTEKGKDVELRCDPISGHTALYWYRQSLGQGLEFLIYFQGNSAPDKSGLPSDRFSAERTGGSVSTLTIQRTQQEDSAVYLCASSLEGLGATGYGYTFGSGTRLTVV.

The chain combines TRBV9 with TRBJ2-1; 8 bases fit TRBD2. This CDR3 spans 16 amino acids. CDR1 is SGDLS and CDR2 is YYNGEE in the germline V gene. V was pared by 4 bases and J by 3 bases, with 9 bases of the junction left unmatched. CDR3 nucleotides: TGTGCCAGCAGCCCCTTTAGCGGGAATGTCTACAATGAGCAGTTCTTC. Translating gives CASSPFSGNVYNEQFF. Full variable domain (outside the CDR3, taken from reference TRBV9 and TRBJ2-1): DSGVTQTPKHLITATGQRVTLRCSPRSGDLSVYWYQQSLDQGLQFLIQYYNGEERAKGNILERFSAQQFPDLHSELNLSSLELGDSALYFCASSPFSGNVYNEQFFGPGTRLTVL.

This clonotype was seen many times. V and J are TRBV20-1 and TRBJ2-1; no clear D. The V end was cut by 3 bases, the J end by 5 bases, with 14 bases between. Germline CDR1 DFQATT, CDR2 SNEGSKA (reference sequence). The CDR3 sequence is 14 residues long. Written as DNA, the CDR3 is TGCAGTGCTAGCAGGACGGGTCCCCACAATGAGCAGTTCTTC. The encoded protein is CSASRTGPHNEQFF.

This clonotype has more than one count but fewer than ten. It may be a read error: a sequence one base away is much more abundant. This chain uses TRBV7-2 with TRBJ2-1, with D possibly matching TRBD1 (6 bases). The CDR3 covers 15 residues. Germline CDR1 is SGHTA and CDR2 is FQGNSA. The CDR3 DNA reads TGTGCCAGCAATAAGGGGGACATGCGAATCATGGAGCAGCTCTTC. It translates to CASNKGDMRIMEQLF.

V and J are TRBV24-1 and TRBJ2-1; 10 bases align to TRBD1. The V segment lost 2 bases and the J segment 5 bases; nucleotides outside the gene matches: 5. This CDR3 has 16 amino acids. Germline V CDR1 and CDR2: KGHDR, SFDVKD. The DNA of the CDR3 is TGTGCCACCAGTGATTACCCCGGGACAGGGGACAATGAGCAGTTCTTC. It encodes CATSDYPGTGDNEQFF.